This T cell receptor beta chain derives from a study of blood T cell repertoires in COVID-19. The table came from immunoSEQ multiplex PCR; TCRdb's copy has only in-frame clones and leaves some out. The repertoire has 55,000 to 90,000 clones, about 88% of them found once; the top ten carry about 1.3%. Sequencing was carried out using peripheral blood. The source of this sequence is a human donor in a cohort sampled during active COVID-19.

CDR3 sequence (DNA): TGTGCCAGCAGCTTAGTAGCGGCGAACACCGGGGAGCTGTTTTTT. It encodes CASSLVAANTGELFF. J is TRBJ2-2 and V is TRBV7-9; the D gene is possibly TRBD2 (6 bases). Germline loops: CDR1 SEHNR, CDR2 FQNEAQ (reference sequence). V dropped 1 base and J dropped 0 bases, with 6 bases sitting between them. CDR3 size: 15 residues. The complete variable domain, with remaining parts taken from reference TRBV7-9 and TRBJ2-2, reads DTGVSQNPRHKITKRGQNVTFRCDPISEHNRLYWYRQTLGQGPEFLTYFQNEAQLEKSRLLSDRFSAERPKGSFSTLEIQRTEQGDSAMYLCASSLVAANTGELFFGEGSRLTVL.